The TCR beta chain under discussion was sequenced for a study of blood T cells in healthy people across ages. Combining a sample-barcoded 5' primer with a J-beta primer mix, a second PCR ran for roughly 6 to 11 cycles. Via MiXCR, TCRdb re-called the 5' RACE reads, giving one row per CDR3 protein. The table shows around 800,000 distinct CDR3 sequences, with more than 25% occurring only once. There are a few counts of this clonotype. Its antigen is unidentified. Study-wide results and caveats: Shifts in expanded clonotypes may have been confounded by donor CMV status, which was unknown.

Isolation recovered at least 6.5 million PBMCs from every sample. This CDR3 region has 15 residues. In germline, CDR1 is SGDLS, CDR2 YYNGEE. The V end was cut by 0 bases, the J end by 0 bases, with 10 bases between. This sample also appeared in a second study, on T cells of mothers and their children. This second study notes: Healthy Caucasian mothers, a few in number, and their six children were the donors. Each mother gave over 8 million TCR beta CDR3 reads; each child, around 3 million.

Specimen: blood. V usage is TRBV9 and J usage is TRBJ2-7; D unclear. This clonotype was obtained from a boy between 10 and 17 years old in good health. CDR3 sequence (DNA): TGTGCCAGCAGCGTAGGGGCGGATAGCTCCTACGAGCAGTACTTC. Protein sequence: CASSVGADSSYEQYF.